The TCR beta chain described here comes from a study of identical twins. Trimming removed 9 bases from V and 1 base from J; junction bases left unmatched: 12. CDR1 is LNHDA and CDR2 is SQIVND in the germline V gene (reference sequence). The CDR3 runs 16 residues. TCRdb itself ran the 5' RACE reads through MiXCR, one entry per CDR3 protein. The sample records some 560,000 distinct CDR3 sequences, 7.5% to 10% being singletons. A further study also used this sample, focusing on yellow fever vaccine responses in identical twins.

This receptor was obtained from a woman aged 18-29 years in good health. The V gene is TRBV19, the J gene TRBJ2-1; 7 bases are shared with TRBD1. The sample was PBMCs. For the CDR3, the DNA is TGTGCCAGCGGGGACAGTTTACGGTTATCCTACAATGAGCAGTTCTTC. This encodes CASGDSLRLSYNEQFF.